This TCR beta chain was documented in a study of cytomegalovirus exposure and HLA in healthy donors. The overall study: Most genotyped donors, approximately 77% of some 400, had Caucasian-associated genetic ancestry.

In regard to this clone: The antigen remains undetermined.

Study findings and constraints: When analyzed later, a missense DCLRE1C variant was found to be linked to TCR beta V- and J-gene trimming. TRBV6-2, TRBV6-3 and other indistinguishable V segments were excluded.

CDR3 size: 14 residues. In germline, CDR1 is SGHRS, CDR2 YFSETQ. The junction had 2 bases not matched to a gene; V was cut back by 4 bases and J by 0 bases. It was with 60 Vbeta and 13 Jbeta primers that the PCR ran. Assay used: immunoSEQ multiplex PCR; TCRdb lists only in-frame clones, some missing. The sample totals about 84,000 clones; its top ten clones hold less than 0.65%. The chain joins TRBV5-1 to TRBJ1-1; 8 nucleotides agree with TRBD1. This receptor was identified in a man aged 50 to 59 in good health and CMV-seronegative. Sequencing used PBMCs. CDR3 nucleotide sequence: TGCGCCAGCAGCACGACAGGGGTGAACACTGAAGCTTTCTTT. Its translation: CASSTTGVNTEAFF.